Listed below are T cell receptor beta chains from one sample, sequenced in a study of CD8+CD57+ T cells in acquired aplastic anemia. Each CDR3 protein gets one entry after TCRdb re-called the reads with MiXCR. The table shows fewer than 200,000 distinct CDR3 sequences, with around 45% occurring only once. Sequenced material: sorted CD4+, CD8+, or CD8+CD57+ T cells (not recorded which) from PBMCs. Receptor source: a human donor in good health. Both conserved end residues are part of each CDR3. Each record gives: D gene, J gene, V gene, clone size, CDR3 DNA, CDR3 protein. D genes are given only for firm matches. A clone size is listed for some rows: how often the clone was seen (once, few, many), or a class if it is expanded.

TRBD1 | TRBJ1-2 | TRBV24-1 | few | TGTGCCACCAGTGATCCCGGGACAGGGGAAGGCTACACCTTC | CATSDPGTGEGYTF
- | TRBJ2-7 | TRBV12-3/TRBV12-4 | - | TGTGCCAGCAGTGCCACCGCCGAACCCAAGGTGGAGCAGTACTTC | CASSATAEPKVEQYF
TRBD2 | TRBJ2-1 | TRBV25-1 | - | TGTGCCAGCAGTGAACCGGGACTAGTCTCCAATGAGCAGTTCTTC | CASSEPGLVSNEQFF
- | TRBJ2-7 | TRBV4-1 | many | TGCGCCAGCAGCCAAGGGATACAGGATAGCGAGCAGTACTTC | CASSQGIQDSEQYF
- | TRBJ2-3 | TRBV7-2 | many | TGTGCCAGCAGCTTAACCCTAGCGGATACGCAGTATTTT | CASSLTLADTQYF
- | TRBJ1-1 | TRBV19 | once | TGTGCCAGTAGTCCAGTGGTCTCTAACACTGAAGCTTTCTTT | CASSPVVSNTEAFF
- | TRBJ1-5 | TRBV7-2 | - | TGTGCCAGCAGCTTATACCGCAATCAGCCACAGCATTTT | CASSLYRNQPQHF
- | TRBJ1-2 | TRBV14 | many | TGTGCCAGCAGCCAAGAAAGGGGGTGTGGCTACACCTTC | CASSQERGCGYTF
- | TRBJ2-7 | TRBV10-1 | many | TGCGCCAGCAGTGATACCCGGTTCGGTGTCTACGAGCAGTACTTC | CASSDTRFGVYEQYF
TRBD1 | TRBJ2-7 | TRBV28 | once | TGTGCCAGCAGTTTATCCGGGACAGGGGGTTTTTGGGAAGACTACGAGCAGTACTTC | CASSLSGTGGFWEDYEQYF
- | TRBJ1-1 | TRBV19 | many | TGTGCCAGTAGTACTGTCGCAGAAGCTTTCTTT | CASSTVAEAFF
TRBD1 | TRBJ2-1 | TRBV20-1 | - | TGCAGTGCCTCTGACAGGGGAAATGAGCAGTTCTTC | CSASDRGNEQFF
- | TRBJ2-1 | TRBV11-2 | - | TGTGCCAGCAGCACCACTGTAGGCGAGGGACAGCAGTTCTTC | CASSTTVGEGQQFF
TRBD2 | TRBJ2-7 | TRBV10-3 | many | TGTGCCATCAGTGGGGACGGCGGGGGGGCCTTCGAGCAGTACTTC | CAISGDGGGAFEQYF
- | TRBJ2-2 | TRBV2 | many | TGTGCCAGCAGTGACATCGGGAGAAGTACGGGGGAGCTGTTTTTT | CASSDIGRSTGELFF
TRBD2 | TRBJ2-2 | TRBV9 | many | TGTGCCAGCAGGGCGGGAGGTCACACCGGGGAGCTGTTTTTT | CASRAGGHTGELFF
- | TRBJ1-1 | TRBV12-3/TRBV12-4 | many | TGTGCCAGCTCCAGGGCGAACACTGAAGCTTTCTTT | CASSRANTEAFF
- | TRBJ1-5 | TRBV7-9 | - | TGTGCCAGCACAGCGGACAATCAGCCCCAGCATTTT | CASTADNQPQHF
- | TRBJ1-2 | TRBV30 | - | TGTGCCTGGAGCGTCTCGCCAGGGGACGGCTACACCTTC | CAWSVSPGDGYTF
- | TRBJ1-5 | TRBV7-2 | many | TGTGCCAGCAGGGACGACCATCAGCCCCAGCATTTT | CASRDDHQPQHF
TRBD1 | TRBJ2-6 | TRBV29-1 | once | TGCAGCGTTACTCGGGACAGGGCTGGGGCCAACGTCCTGACTTTC | CSVTRDRAGANVLTF
- | TRBJ2-7 | TRBV9 | - | TGTGCCAGCAGCCCCCGACAGTACGAGCAGTACTTC | CASSPRQYEQYF
TRBD1 | TRBJ1-1 | TRBV19 | many | TGTGCCAGCCTCTGGACAGGAGGGAATACTGAAGCTTTCTTT | CASLWTGGNTEAFF
- | TRBJ2-5 | TRBV10-1 | many | TGCGCCAGCAGCTTCCGACCCCCACCGGGGGACCAGTACTTC | CASSFRPPPGDQYF
- | TRBJ2-6 | TRBV5-1 | - | TGCGCCAGCAGCTTGACGGTAAACTCTGGGGCCAACGTCCTGACTTTC | CASSLTVNSGANVLTF
- | TRBJ1-2 | TRBV3-1 | - | TGTGCCAGCAGCCAAACCGTTTCCTATGGCTACACCTTC | CASSQTVSYGYTF
TRBD1 | TRBJ1-2 | TRBV18 | few | TGTGCCAGCTCGCCAAGCACAGGGGTGTATGGCTACACCTTC | CASSPSTGVYGYTF
- | TRBJ1-6 | TRBV7-2 | - | TGTGCCAGCAGTCCAGGGTTTCCCCTCCACTTT | CASSPGFPLHF
- | TRBJ1-1 | TRBV5-1 | many | TGCGCCAGCAGCTTCGAGGGTTCGGGTACTGAAGCTTTCTTT | CASSFEGSGTEAFF
- | TRBJ1-1 | TRBV7-2 | - | TGTGCCAGCAGCTTGTACCAGGGCGTGGGGGCTTTCTTT | CASSLYQGVGAFF
- | TRBJ1-2 | TRBV5-1 | - | TGCGCCAGCAGCTATGACTACACCTTC | CASSYDYTF
- | TRBJ2-7 | TRBV19 | - | TGTGCCAGTAGTAGTCCGAATCCGACCTACGAGCAGTACTTC | CASSSPNPTYEQYF
- | TRBJ2-7 | TRBV18 | many | TGTGCCAGCAGGGGGGCGGCGGCGTCCTACGAGCAGTACTTC | CASRGAAASYEQYF
- | TRBJ1-6 | TRBV15 | - | TGTGCCACCAGCAGCCAAGCCAGGGGTGGCTCACCCCTCCACTTT | CATSSQARGGSPLHF
TRBD1 | TRBJ1-5 | TRBV12-3/TRBV12-4 | few | TGTGCCAGCAGAGGACAGGGCGCGAGCAATCAGCCCCAGCATTTT | CASRGQGASNQPQHF
- | TRBJ2-7 | TRBV7-9 | many | TGTGCCAGCAGGCGCCTTACAGGGAATGCTCCCTACGAGCAGTACTTC | CASRRLTGNAPYEQYF
TRBD1 | TRBJ1-4 | TRBV20-1 | many | TGCAGTGCTCCCCCGGGACAGTATAATGAAAAACTGTTTTTT | CSAPPGQYNEKLFF
TRBD2 | TRBJ2-1 | TRBV19 | - | TGTGCCAGTAGTATCGGCGGGGGGGCACTTGAGCAGTTCTTC | CASSIGGGALEQFF
- | TRBJ2-7 | TRBV5-1 | many | TGCGCCAGCAGCTTCCGGGACACCGGCTACGAGCAGTACTTC | CASSFRDTGYEQYF
- | TRBJ1-1 | TRBV19 | few | TGTGCCAGTAGTATAGCGTTGAGGACTGAAGCTTTCTTT | CASSIALRTEAFF
- | TRBJ1-1 | TRBV10-3 | - | TGTGCCATCAGTGAGGTTTCAGGGGTATCGACTGAAGCTTTCTTT | CAISEVSGVSTEAFF
- | TRBJ1-1 | TRBV6-1 | few | TGTGCCAGCGCTTATTCACCCAACACTGAAGCTTTCTTT | CASAYSPNTEAFF